The TCR beta chain under discussion was sequenced for a study of vaccination and CD4 T cells after COVID-19. The wider study: The study enrolled six male and four female convalescents, two of whom were Hispanic. The control cultures got either a CEFX pool, an HIV-1 Nef pool, or no peptide at all.

Germline V lookup: CDR1 LGHNT, CDR2 FRNRAP. V lost 1 base, J lost 8 bases, and 20 bases lay in between. The CDR3 runs 16 residues. The Oncomine TCR Beta short-read assay generated sequence data from the DNA of cultured CD4+ T cells. TCRdb itself ran the PCR reads through MiXCR, one entry per CDR3 protein. The top ten clones hold around 20% of a sample with around 20,000 distinct CDR3 sequences, about two fifths of them seen once. With regard to this clonotype: The target antigen is unknown.

The treatment was: 10-day PBMC culture with coronavirus spike peptide pools or control peptides (ViraFEST assay). The sequences come from CD4+ T cells from blood, cultured in vitro, collected before SARS-CoV-2 vaccination. This TCR was sampled from a human donor who received a COVID-19 vaccine. This rearrangement joins TRBV12-5 to TRBJ1-2; possibly TRBD1 for D (6 bases). In DNA, the CDR3 is TGTGCTAGTGGTTTGGCCCCGGGGGGCATCGTGAGCGGCTACACCTTC. Amino acid sequence: CASGLAPGGIVSGYTF.